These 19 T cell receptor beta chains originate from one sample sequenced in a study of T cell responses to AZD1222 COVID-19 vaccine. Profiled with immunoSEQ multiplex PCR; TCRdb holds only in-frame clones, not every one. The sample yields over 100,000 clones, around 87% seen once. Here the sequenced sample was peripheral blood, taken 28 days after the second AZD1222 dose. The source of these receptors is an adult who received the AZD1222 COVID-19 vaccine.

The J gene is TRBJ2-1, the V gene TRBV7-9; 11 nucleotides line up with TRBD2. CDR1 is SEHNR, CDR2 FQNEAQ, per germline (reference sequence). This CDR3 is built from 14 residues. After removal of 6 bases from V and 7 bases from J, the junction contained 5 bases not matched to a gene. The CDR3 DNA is TGTGCCAGCAGGGAACTAGCGGGAGTAAATGAGCAGTTCTTC. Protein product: CASRELAGVNEQFF.

The chain's CDR3 is CASSMGQFYEQYF. CDR3 coding DNA: TGTGCCAGTAGTATGGGACAGTTCTACGAGCAGTACTTC. The rearrangement uses TRBV19 and TRBJ2-7, with 7 bases aligning to TRBD1. This CDR3 has 13 residues. Losses at the gene ends were 3 bases for V and 3 bases for J; bases not matched to a gene: 2. Germline CDR1 reads LNHDA; CDR2 reads SQIVND (reference sequence). The complete variable domain, with remaining parts taken from reference TRBV19 and TRBJ2-7, reads DGGITQSPKYLFRKEGQNVTLSCEQNLNHDAMYWYRQDPGQGLRLIYYSQIVNDFQKGDIAEGYSVSREKKESFPLTVTSAQKNPTAFYLCASSMGQFYEQYFGPGTRLTVT.

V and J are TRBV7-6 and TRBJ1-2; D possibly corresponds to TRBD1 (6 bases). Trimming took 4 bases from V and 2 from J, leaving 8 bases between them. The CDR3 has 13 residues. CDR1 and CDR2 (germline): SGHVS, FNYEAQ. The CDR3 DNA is TGTGCCAGCAGCTCCACAGGGAACTATGGCTACACCTTC. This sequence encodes CASSSTGNYGYTF.

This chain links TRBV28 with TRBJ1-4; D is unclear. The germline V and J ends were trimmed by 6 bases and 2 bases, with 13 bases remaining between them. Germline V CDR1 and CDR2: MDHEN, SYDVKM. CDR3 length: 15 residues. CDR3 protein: CASSHQGLTNEKLFF. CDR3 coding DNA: TGTGCCAGCAGCCACCAAGGGCTTACTAATGAAAAACTGTTTTTT.

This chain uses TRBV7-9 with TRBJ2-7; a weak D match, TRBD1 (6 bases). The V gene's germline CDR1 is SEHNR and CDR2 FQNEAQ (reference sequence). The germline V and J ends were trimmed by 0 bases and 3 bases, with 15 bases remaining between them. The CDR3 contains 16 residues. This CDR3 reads CASSLARGLGGYEQYF. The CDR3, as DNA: TGTGCCAGCAGCTTAGCCCGAGGGTTAGGGGGCTACGAGCAGTACTTC.

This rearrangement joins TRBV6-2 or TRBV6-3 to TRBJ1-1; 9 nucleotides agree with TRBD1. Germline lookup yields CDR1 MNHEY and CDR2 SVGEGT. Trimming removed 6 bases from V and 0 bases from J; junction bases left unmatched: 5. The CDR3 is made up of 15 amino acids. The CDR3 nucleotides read TGTGCCAGCAGCCCTCGGGACAGGGTGAACACTGAAGCTTTCTTT. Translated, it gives CASSPRDRVNTEAFF.

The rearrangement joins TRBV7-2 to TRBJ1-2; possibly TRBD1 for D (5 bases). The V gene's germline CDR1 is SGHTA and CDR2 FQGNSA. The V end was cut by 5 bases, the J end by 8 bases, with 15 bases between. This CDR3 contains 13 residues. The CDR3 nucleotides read TGTGCCAGCAGCGAGGCACCCGGGGGGGGCTACACCTTC. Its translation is CASSEAPGGGYTF.

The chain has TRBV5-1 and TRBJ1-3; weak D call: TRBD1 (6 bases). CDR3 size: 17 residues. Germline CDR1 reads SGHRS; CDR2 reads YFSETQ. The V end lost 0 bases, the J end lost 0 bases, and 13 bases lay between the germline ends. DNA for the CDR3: TGCGCCAGCAGCTTGGCGGTCGGAGGGGGCTCTGGAAACACCATATATTTT. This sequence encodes CASSLAVGGGSGNTIYF. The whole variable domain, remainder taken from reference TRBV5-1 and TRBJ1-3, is KAGVTQTPRYLIKTRGQQVTLSCSPISGHRSVSWYQQTPGQGLQFLFEYFSETQRNKGNFPGRFSGRQFSNSRSEMNVSTLELGDSALYLCASSLAVGGGSGNTIYFGEGSWLTVV.

The CDR3 loop is CASSYSSISDNEQFF. The CDR3 DNA is TGTGCCAGCAGTTACTCGTCCATTAGCGACAATGAGCAGTTCTTC. V and J are TRBV6-6 and TRBJ2-1; D might be TRBD2 (5 bases). The CDR3 has 15 amino acids. The V gene lost 0 bases and the J gene lost 5 bases, with 11 bases spanning the gap. CDR1 is MNHNY, CDR2 SVGAGI, per germline (reference sequence).

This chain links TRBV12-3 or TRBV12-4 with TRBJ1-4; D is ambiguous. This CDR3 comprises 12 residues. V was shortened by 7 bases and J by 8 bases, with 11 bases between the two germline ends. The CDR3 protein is CASNSRGEKLFF. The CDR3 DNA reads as TGTGCCAGCAACTCTCGAGGCGAAAAACTGTTTTTT.

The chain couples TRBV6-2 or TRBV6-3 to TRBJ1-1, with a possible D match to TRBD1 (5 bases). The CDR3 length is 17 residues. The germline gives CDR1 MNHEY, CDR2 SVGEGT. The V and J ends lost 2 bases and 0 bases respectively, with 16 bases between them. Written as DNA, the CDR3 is TGTGCCAGCAGTTACGGAATTCTCGGACAATTGAACACTGAAGCTTTCTTT. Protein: CASSYGILGQLNTEAFF.

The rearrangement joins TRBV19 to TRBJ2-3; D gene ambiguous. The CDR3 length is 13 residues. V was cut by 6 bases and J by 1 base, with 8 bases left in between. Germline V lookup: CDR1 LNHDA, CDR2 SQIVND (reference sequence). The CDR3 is CASSHGGTDTQYF. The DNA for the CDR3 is TGTGCCAGTAGCCATGGGGGCACAGATACGCAGTATTTT.

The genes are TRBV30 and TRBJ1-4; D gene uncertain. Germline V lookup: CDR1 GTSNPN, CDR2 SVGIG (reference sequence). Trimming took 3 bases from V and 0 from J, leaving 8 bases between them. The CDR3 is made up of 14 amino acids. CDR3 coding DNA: TGTGCCTGGAGCGCTCTATCAACTAATGAAAAACTGTTTTTT. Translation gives CAWSALSTNEKLFF. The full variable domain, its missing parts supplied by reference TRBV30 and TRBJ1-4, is SQTIHQWPATLVQPVGSPLSLECTVEGTSNPNLYWYRQAAGRGLQLLFYSVGIGQISSEVPQNLSASRPQDRQFILSSKKLLLSDSGFYLCAWSALSTNEKLFFGSGTQLSVL.

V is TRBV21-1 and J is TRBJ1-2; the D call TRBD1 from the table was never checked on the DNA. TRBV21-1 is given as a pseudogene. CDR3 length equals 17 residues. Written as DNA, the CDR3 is TGTGCCAGCAGCAAAAGCAGGGTGGAAGGATCCAACTATGGCTACACCTTC. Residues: CASSKSRVEGSNYGYTF.

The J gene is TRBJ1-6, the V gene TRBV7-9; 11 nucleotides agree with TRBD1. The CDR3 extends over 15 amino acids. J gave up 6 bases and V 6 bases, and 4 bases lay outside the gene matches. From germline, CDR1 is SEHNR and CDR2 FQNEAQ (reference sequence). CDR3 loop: CASRQGTGGNSPLHF. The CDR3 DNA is TGTGCCAGCAGGCAGGGGACAGGGGGTAATTCACCCCTCCACTTT.

The CDR3 bases are TGTGCCAGCAGCTTAGTGGCCGACACCTCCTACGAGCAGTACTTC. Protein sequence: CASSLVADTSYEQYF. The chain uses TRBV7-2 and TRBJ2-7; D is ambiguous. The CDR3 loop spans 15 amino acids. The V gene lost 1 base and the J gene lost 0 bases, with 10 bases spanning the gap. Looked up from germline, CDR1 is SGHTA and CDR2 is FQGNSA.

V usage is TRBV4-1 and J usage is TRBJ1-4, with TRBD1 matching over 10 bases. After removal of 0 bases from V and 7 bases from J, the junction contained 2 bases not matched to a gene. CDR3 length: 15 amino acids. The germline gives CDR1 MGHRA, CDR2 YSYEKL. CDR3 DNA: TGCGCCAGCAGCCAAGATGGGACAGGGGCTGAAAAACTGTTTTTT. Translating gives CASSQDGTGAEKLFF.

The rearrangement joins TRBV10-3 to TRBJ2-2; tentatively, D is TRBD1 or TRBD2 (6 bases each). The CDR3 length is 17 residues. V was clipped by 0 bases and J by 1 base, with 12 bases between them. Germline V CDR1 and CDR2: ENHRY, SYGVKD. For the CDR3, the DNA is TGTGCCATCAGTGAGTCGGGGGGCGGGATGAACACCGGGGAGCTGTTTTTT. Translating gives CAISESGGGMNTGELFF.

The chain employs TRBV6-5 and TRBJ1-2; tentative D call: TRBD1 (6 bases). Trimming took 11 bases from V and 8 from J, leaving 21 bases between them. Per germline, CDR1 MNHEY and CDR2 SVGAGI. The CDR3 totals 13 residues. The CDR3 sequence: CAGRGGPSSGYTF. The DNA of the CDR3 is TGTGCCGGAAGGGGGGGCCCCTCCAGCGGCTACACCTTC.